These 2 T cell receptor beta chains came from one sample sequenced in a study of OX40 agonist ivuxolimab in advanced cancers. The method was immunoSEQ multiplex PCR; TCRdb's version includes in-frame clones alone and lacks a portion of them. The data hold 26,000 or so clones, with roughly 89% observed a single time. This material consisted of CD4+ or CD8+ T cells sorted from blood, taken in a trial of the OX40 agonist ivuxolimab. These receptors originate from an adult with an advanced solid tumor such as melanoma, head and neck, liver or kidney cancer.

The chain employs TRBV27 and TRBJ1-6; no reliable D call. With 6 bases removed from V and 6 bases from J, the gap between germline ends came to 12 bases. The CDR3 is 14 amino acids. Per the germline V gene, CDR1 is MNHEY and CDR2 is SMNVEV (reference sequence). CDR3 residues: CASRWGGPNSPLHF. The DNA for the CDR3 is TGTGCCAGCAGGTGGGGAGGCCCTAATTCACCCCTCCACTTT.

This sequence joins TRBV28 and TRBJ2-7, with 9 nucleotides matching TRBD1. The CDR3 totals 15 residues. The ends lost 5 bases at V and 6 bases at J; junction bases unmatched: 11. Germline V gene lookup returns CDR1 MDHEN and CDR2 SYDVKM. The DNA of the CDR3 is TGTGCCAGCAGTCTCGTTGGGACAGGGTATCGCGAGCAGTACTTC. This translates into CASSLVGTGYREQYF.